This is a list of T cell receptor beta chains from one sample in a study of cytomegalovirus exposure and HLA in healthy donors. This table comes from immunoSEQ multiplex PCR, and its TCRdb copy is limited to in-frame clones, with some not included. This sample has approximately 210,000 clones, with around 76% found just once. Sequences were obtained from PBMCs. These receptors were taken from a man aged 40-49 years in good health and CMV-seropositive. The CDR3 runs from the conserved cysteine through the conserved F or W. The order of the fields is J gene, D gene, V gene, clone size, CDR3 DNA, CDR3 protein. A D gene is named only where the DNA matches it firmly. Clone size, where shown, is once, few, many, or a class for clones that have expanded.

>TRBJ1-1|NA|TRBV11-2|NA
TGTGCCAGCAGCTCCTACTTAAAAGATGTTTTCGCTTTCTTT
CASSSYLKDVFAFF
>TRBJ2-1|TRBD2|TRBV29-1|NA
TGCAGCGTTGAAGAGACTAGCGATGAGCAGTTCTTC
CSVEETSDEQFF
>TRBJ1-5|NA|TRBV27|once
TGTGCCAGCAGTTTGGGGGGGGGAAATCAGCCCCAGCATTTT
CASSLGGGNQPQHF
>TRBJ1-3|NA|TRBV11-2|NA
TGTGCCAGCAGCTACGACACCGGAATTGGAAACACCATATATTTT
CASSYDTGIGNTIYF
>TRBJ2-6|NA|TRBV6-1|NA
TGTGCCAGCAGTGCGAGAAAAAACTCTCGTGGGGCCAACGTCCTGACTTTC
CASSARKNSRGANVLTF
>TRBJ2-1|TRBD2|TRBV18|NA
TGTGCCAGCTCATCGGCCGCGGGAGACAATGAGCAGTTCTTC
CASSSAAGDNEQFF
>TRBJ2-5|TRBD1|TRBV27|NA
TGTGCCAGCAGTTTTCACGGACAGGGGGGAACGGAGACCCAGTACTTC
CASSFHGQGGTETQYF
>TRBJ2-7|NA|TRBV27|NA
TGTGCCAGCAGCCCCGGGTCCCGGTCCTACGAGCAGTACTTC
CASSPGSRSYEQYF
>TRBJ1-5|TRBD1|TRBV30|few
TGTGCCTGGAGTGTGGACAGGAATCAGCCCCAGCATTTT
CAWSVDRNQPQHF
>TRBJ2-1|NA|TRBV30|NA
TGTGCCTGGAGTCCGGCAGGGAATGAGCAGTTCTTC
CAWSPAGNEQFF
>TRBJ2-6|NA|TRBV27|NA
TGTGCCAGCAGTTTAAAGGGGAACCCTGGGGCCAACGTCCTGACTTTC
CASSLKGNPGANVLTF
>TRBJ1-1|NA|TRBV5-1|NA
TGCGCCAGCAGCTTGACAGGGACTGAAGCTTTCTTT
CASSLTGTEAFF
>TRBJ2-5|NA|TRBV7-8|NA
TGTGCTGGGAGTCCCCACCAAGAGACCCAGTACTTC
CAGSPHQETQYF
>TRBJ2-3|TRBD1|TRBV15|NA
TGTGCCACCAGCAGAGGTCCCCGGACAGGGTTTCCAGATACGCAGTATTTT
CATSRGPRTGFPDTQYF
>TRBJ2-2|TRBD1|TRBV5-6|NA
TGTGCCAGCAGCTTGGGACAGGGGCTAGTCACCGGGGAGCTGTTTTTT
CASSLGQGLVTGELFF
>TRBJ2-1|NA|TRBV19|NA
TGTGCCACCAATTCGGACTGGTCGAGCGAGCAGTTCTTC
CATNSDWSSEQFF
>TRBJ2-2|TRBD2|TRBV2|NA
TGTGCCAGCAGAAGAGGACTAGCGGGAGAACGGGGCGGGGAGCTGTTTTTT
CASRRGLAGERGGELFF
>TRBJ1-1|TRBD1|TRBV6-5|NA
TGTGCCAGCAGTTACGCGGGACAGGGCTTCACTGAAGCTTTCTTT
CASSYAGQGFTEAFF
>TRBJ1-2|TRBD1|TRBV19|NA
TGTGCCAGTACTCCTGGCAGGGGGCAGGCCAACCCAGGCTACACCTTC
CASTPGRGQANPGYTF
>TRBJ2-7|TRBD1|TRBV5-1|once
TGCGCCAGCAGCCTGGACAGGGGCAACGAGCAGTACTTC
CASSLDRGNEQYF
>TRBJ1-5|TRBD1|TRBV18|NA
TGTGCCAGCTCACAACAGGGGAGGAATCAGCCCCAGCATTTT
CASSQQGRNQPQHF
>TRBJ2-3|NA|TRBV29-1|NA
TGCAGCGCCGGACAGCGAGGGACAGATACGCAGTATTTT
CSAGQRGTDTQYF
>TRBJ1-1|TRBD1|TRBV5-1|NA
TGCGCCAGCAGGGATGGGACAGGGGGCAGCCCTGAAGCTTTCTTT
CASRDGTGGSPEAFF
>TRBJ1-2|NA|TRBV7-9|NA
TGTGCCAGCAGCTTGACCCTCGGGACTCCCTCTAACTATGGCTACACCTTC
CASSLTLGTPSNYGYTF
>TRBJ2-1|TRBD2|TRBV2|few
TGTGCCAGCGGACTAGCGGGAGGGCTCGATGAGCAGTTCTTC
CASGLAGGLDEQFF
>TRBJ2-7|NA|TRBV11-2|NA
TGTGCCAGCAGCTTAGGACAGACCGTCTACGAGCAGTACTTC
CASSLGQTVYEQYF
>TRBJ2-6|NA|TRBV19|NA
TGTGCCAGTAGAGGGGGTGGCATAGCGGGTTCCTTTGGGGCCAACGTCCTGACTTTC
CASRGGGIAGSFGANVLTF
>TRBJ2-5|NA|TRBV30|once
TGTGCCTGGAGTGTAGGACAACAAGAGACCCAGTACTTC
CAWSVGQQETQYF
>TRBJ1-5|NA|TRBV12-5|NA
TGTGCTAGTGGTTTGGTACTTAGGGGTCATCAGCCCCAGCATTTT
CASGLVLRGHQPQHF
>TRBJ1-2|TRBD1|TRBV6-5|NA
TGTGCCAGCAGTTACTCGGTGGGCAGGGGGCTTGGTGGCTACACCTTC
CASSYSVGRGLGGYTF
>TRBJ2-5|NA|TRBV9|once
TGTGCCAGCAGCGTAGGGGCTGCCCAAGAGACCCAGTACTTC
CASSVGAAQETQYF
>TRBJ2-1|TRBD1|TRBV18|few
TGTGCCAGCTCATCTACAGGGGGCGCGTACAATGAGCAGTTCTTC
CASSSTGGAYNEQFF
>TRBJ2-3|TRBD2|TRBV6-5|NA
TGTGCCAGCAGCCCAGCGGGAGGATTCACAGATACGCAGTATTTT
CASSPAGGFTDTQYF
>TRBJ2-3|NA|TRBV5-4|NA
TGTGCCAGCAGATACCCACTCCGGGAGGATACGCAGTATTTT
CASRYPLREDTQYF
>TRBJ1-4|TRBD1|TRBV29-1|NA
TGCAGCGTGGCGGATCTTTTCGGGACAGATGAAAAACTGTTTTTT
CSVADLFGTDEKLFF
>TRBJ1-2|TRBD1|TRBV5-4|NA
TGTGCCAGCAGCTCGGGTGGGGACAGGGTCTATGGCTACACCTTC
CASSSGGDRVYGYTF
>TRBJ2-7|TRBD2|TRBV6-5|NA
TGTGCCAGCAGCCGCGGGACTAGCGCGACCTACGAGCAGTACTTC
CASSRGTSATYEQYF
>TRBJ1-3|NA|TRBV30|NA
TGTGCCTGGAGTCAAGGGGTTGGAAACACCATATATTTT
CAWSQGVGNTIYF
>TRBJ1-1|NA|TRBV6-1|NA
TGTGCCAGCAGAGCTAGGGGAGGCAGCACTGAAGCTTTCTTT
CASRARGGSTEAFF
>TRBJ2-1|NA|TRBV27|NA
TGTGCCAGCCAGTCCAGGCTCAGGGATGAGCAGTTCTTC
CASQSRLRDEQFF
>TRBJ2-2|TRBD2|TRBV7-9|NA
TGTGCCAGGCCTAGCGGGAGGATTAACACCGGGGAGCTGTTTTTT
CARPSGRINTGELFF
>TRBJ2-4|NA|TRBV28|NA
TGTGCCAGCAGTGGAGGGGAAAACATTCAGTACTTC
CASSGGENIQYF
>TRBJ2-1|TRBD1|TRBV12-5|NA
TGTGCTAGTGGGGCTTCCGGGACAGCGTACAATGAGCAGTTCTTC
CASGASGTAYNEQFF
>TRBJ2-5|NA|TRBV7-9|once
TGTGCCAGCAGGCGTGGCTTATTGTCAGGCGTGCTCCAAGAGACCCAGTACTTC
CASRRGLLSGVLQETQYF
>TRBJ1-2|NA|TRBV7-8|NA
TGTGCCAGCAGCTTGGTTGGACAGAACTATGGCTACACCTTC
CASSLVGQNYGYTF
>TRBJ2-2|NA|TRBV7-2|NA
TGTGCCAGCAGCCCTGGGCCCTACACCGGGGAGCTGTTTTTT
CASSPGPYTGELFF
>TRBJ2-7|NA|TRBV5-1|NA
TGCGCCAGCAGCTTGGGTAACCAGAACTACGAGCAGTACTTC
CASSLGNQNYEQYF
>TRBJ2-6|NA|TRBV25-1|NA
TGTGCCAGCAGTGAGTTCGGTGTCTCTGGGGCCAACGTCCTGACTTTC
CASSEFGVSGANVLTF
>TRBJ2-3|NA|TRBV19|NA
TGTGCCAGTAGTATGGGAGCGGTCCCGAGCACAGATACGCAGTATTTT
CASSMGAVPSTDTQYF
>TRBJ2-1|NA|TRBV25-1|few
TGTGCCAGCAGTCAGTCTTCCTACAATGAGCAGTTCTTC
CASSQSSYNEQFF
>TRBJ1-2|TRBD1|TRBV2|NA
TGTGCCAGCAGCGACAGGGGTATCGACTATGGCTACACCTTC
CASSDRGIDYGYTF
>TRBJ1-1|NA|TRBV25-1|few
TGTGCCAGCAGCGAACGGGGGAGATACACTGAAGCTTTCTTT
CASSERGRYTEAFF
>TRBJ2-7|NA|TRBV30|once
TGTGCCTGGAGGGGGACCTTAGGGGGCTACGAGCAGTACTTC
CAWRGTLGGYEQYF
>TRBJ2-4|NA|TRBV27|NA
TGTGCCAGCATGGCCACCTATACCGGGAGTAATCGTTACTTC
CASMATYTGSNRYF
>TRBJ2-2|TRBD1|TRBV19|once
TGTGCCAGTAGTGTATCCCAGACAGGGGCGAACACCGGGGAGCTGTTTTTT
CASSVSQTGANTGELFF
>TRBJ2-3|NA|TRBV5-4|NA
TGTGCCAGCAGCTTGTACGGCGGGGACACAGATACGCAGTATTTT
CASSLYGGDTDTQYF
>TRBJ2-6|NA|TRBV7-3|once
TGTGCCAGCAGGTACAGGGCAGGGAACTCTGGGGCCAACGTCCTGACTTTC
CASRYRAGNSGANVLTF